This entry concerns a single TCR beta chain. The antigen this receptor binds is unknown. No clone much larger than this one lies a single base away; base qualities are absent. In the same sample, other DNA sequences code for this CDR3. The data belong to a study of Ad26.COV2.S vaccination and SARS-CoV-2 variants (dated by TCRdb to 2020 to 2022). Regarding the complete study: Donors in the vaccine arm were drawn from COV1001, a multicentre, randomized, double-blind, placebo-controlled phase I-IIa trial testing Ad26.COV2.S in healthy adults. Ad26.COV2.S was administered intramuscularly at a dose of 5x10^10 or 1x10^11 viral particles, either as one shot or as two shots given 56 days apart. TCRbeta repertoire sequencing served as the tool for gauging how specific and how broad the SARS-CoV-2-reactive T cell receptors were following Ad26.COV2.S vaccination. A total of 32 samples were included in the TCR-sequenced set, comprising some 20 Ad26.COV2.S vaccine recipients, 5 placebo recipients and 8 SARS-CoV-2 convalescent individuals. Trial participants were randomized into five groups of five, in which low-dose or high-dose Ad26.COV2.S was given once or twice, or placebo was given on both occasions. Investigators remained blinded to trial group allocation during experiments and outcome assessment. Paper-wide results and their limitations: Substantial breadth of spike-specific CD8+ and CD4+ T cell responses was reported after vaccination. Comparing responses between vaccine doses or regimens was not something the study was powered to do. Comparable non-spike TCR breadth was observed between vaccine and placebo recipients, consistent with only spike being contained in the vaccine. The authors noted that total T cell responses may have been underestimated by the TCR breadth and depth analyses. Spike-specific TCR breadth was higher in Ad26.COV2.S recipients than in placebo recipients (P = 0.0014).

The immunoSEQ Assay was the method used to sequence TCRbeta CDR3 regions. After extraction, genomic DNA underwent amplification by bias-controlled multiplex PCR, followed by high-throughput sequencing. From the authors' description of their analysis: To quantify the absolute abundance of every unique TCRbeta CDR3 region, sequences were collapsed and filtered. T cell fraction was estimated by normalizing TCRbeta template counts to usable DNA, which was measured by amplifying reference genes present in all nucleated cells. Repertoire TCRs were annotated as SARS-CoV-2-specific when V gene, CDR3 amino acid sequence and J gene were exactly matched to a known reactive TCR set. The reference SARS-CoV-2 TCR set came from MIRA and was filtered for enrichment in COVID-19-positive ImmuneCODE repertoires, removing public or cross-reactive TCRs. Based on the MIRA antigens, annotated TCRs were further analysed at the level of specific ORF or position within ORF. Depth was the summed frequency of annotated unique rearrangements, while breadth was defined as annotated unique rearrangements over total unique productive rearrangements. Group comparisons of TCR breadth used two-sided Wilcoxon rank-sum tests. Here the immuneACCESS table is served through TCRdb, limited to in-frame sequences with V and J called. Missing clones are a known gap in these copies; in checked studies unresolved V genes cover under half, and the rest lacks a known reason. V and J calls and clone size follow that table, whereas D and trimming were derived from the DNA. The sample table records fewer than 800,000 clones; roughly 90% of these occur just once. Around 1.4% of the sample rests with the top ten.

The intended sense of this specimen's treatment or condition label: about 20 received Ad26.COV2.S at low or high dose, single or two shots; about five received placebo; per-sample allocation not given. Repertoires of vaccine and placebo recipients were sequenced from samples collected on day 63 after the first injection. In Cohort 1b, about two dozen adults aged 18-55 years were enrolled at a single site in Boston, USA, between 29 July and 7 August 2020. As a vaccine, Ad26.COV2.S was a replication-incompetent adenovirus type 26 vector that expressed a prefusion-stabilized SARS-CoV-2 spike protein derived from the original Wuhan strain. The CDR3 holds 15 amino acids from the cysteine to the phenylalanine. Only CDR3 DNA remains: 45 bases, in frame from the first base. The germline V gene supplies CDR1 KGHSH and CDR2 LQKENI. V and J are trimmed by 3 bases and 1 base, and the gene matches miss 4 bases of the junction.

The receptor comes from a person between 18 and 60 years old who received the Ad26.COV2.S COVID-19 vaccine or a placebo. The chain couples TRBV18 to TRBJ2-3, with TRBD2 matching 7 junction bases. The material was peripheral blood, obtained in a trial of Ad26.COV2.S vaccine versus placebo. CDR3 sequence: CASSPRSGGTDTQYF. Here is the DNA: TGTGCCAGCTCACCCCGGAGCGGGGGCACAGATACGCAGTATTTT.